This T cell receptor (beta chain) is drawn from a study of cytomegalovirus exposure and HLA in healthy donors. Broader study findings: Trimming of TCR beta V- and J-genes showed a link, identified in a later analysis, to a missense DCLRE1C variant. As was reported, the classifier diagnosed cytomegalovirus status with high specificity and sensitivity.

PCR used 60 Vbeta primers and 13 Jbeta primers. Only in-frame clones appear in the TCRdb table, and some are missing; sequencing was by immunoSEQ multiplex PCR. The sample lists roughly 150,000 clones; about four fifths were seen once. About this clone: Its antigen is unidentified.

From germline, CDR1 is SGHAT and CDR2 FQNNGV. Trimming removed 5 bases from V and 4 bases from J, with 8 bases in between. The CDR3 is made up of 12 amino acids. The specimen sequenced was PBMCs. This sequence was found in a woman aged 40 to 50 in good health and CMV-seropositive. The chain joins TRBV11-2 to TRBJ1-1, with unresolved D. The CDR3 loop reads CASSVRGTEAFF. CDR3 bases: TGTGCCAGCAGCGTTCGGGGCACTGAAGCTTTCTTT.